The rows below give T cell receptor beta chains drawn from one sample of a study of T cells after yellow fever vaccination. MiXCR was run by TCRdb on the 5' RACE reads, yielding one entry per CDR3 protein. In the table there are 130,000 or so distinct CDR3 sequences, around 15% of which are singletons. Sequenced material: CD8+ T cells sorted from PBMCs, taken 5 days after the yellow fever booster vaccination. Source of these receptors: a man between 18 and 35 years old who received the YFV17D yellow fever vaccine. Each CDR3 is given with its conserved first and last residue. The order of the fields is V gene, J gene, clone size, D gene, CDR3 protein, CDR3 DNA. D genes are given only for firm matches. Size is omitted from some rows. Given values are once, few, many or a class for expanded clones.

>TRBV4-2|TRBJ2-5|many|-
CASSQLGPTPETQYF
TGTGCCAGCAGCCAATTAGGGCCGACCCCAGAGACCCAGTACTTC
>TRBV9|TRBJ2-7|-|-
CASSVGGADYEQYF
TGTGCCAGCAGCGTTGGGGGCGCGGATTACGAGCAGTACTTC
>TRBV29-1|TRBJ2-2|-|-
CSGFRGSGELFF
TGCAGTGGGTTCAGGGGCAGCGGGGAGCTGTTTTTT
>TRBV19|TRBJ1-2|few|-
CASSIDPEGADYGYTF
TGTGCCAGTAGTATAGATCCGGAGGGTGCGGACTATGGCTACACCTTC
>TRBV4-1|TRBJ2-1|-|-
CASSQGSHNEQFF
TGCGCCAGCAGCCAGGGAAGTCACAATGAGCAGTTCTTC
>TRBV20-1|TRBJ2-3|many|-
CSARGREEADTQYF
TGCAGTGCTAGAGGCAGGGAGGAAGCAGATACGCAGTATTTT
>TRBV19|TRBJ1-6|-|TRBD1
CASSPGQGSSPLHF
TGTGCCAGTAGTCCAGGACAGGGTTCTTCACCCCTCCACTTT
>TRBV5-1|TRBJ1-1|few|TRBD1
CASSDGTARNTEAFF
TGCGCCAGCAGCGACGGGACAGCCAGGAACACTGAAGCTTTCTTT
>TRBV4-3|TRBJ2-3|-|-
CASTKGGQGDTQYF
TGCGCCAGCACTAAAGGGGGGCAAGGAGATACGCAGTATTTT
>TRBV30|TRBJ1-1|-|-
CAWSVTGRTEAFF
TGTGCCTGGAGTGTAACGGGTCGGACTGAAGCTTTCTTT
>TRBV4-1|TRBJ1-6|few|-
CASSQDPGSVSPLHF
TGCGCCAGCAGCCAAGATCCGGGAAGCGTTTCACCCCTCCACTTT
>TRBV4-3|TRBJ2-3|many|TRBD2
CASSQTPSSGGPQYF
TGCGCCAGCAGCCAAACCCCGTCAAGCGGGGGGCCGCAGTATTTT
>TRBV7-2|TRBJ2-2|-|-
CASSFSVGAGELFF
TGTGCCAGCAGCTTCAGCGTGGGGGCCGGGGAGCTGTTTTTT
>TRBV30|TRBJ2-1|few|-
CAWTPGENEQFF
TGTGCCTGGACCCCGGGAGAGAATGAGCAGTTCTTC
>TRBV6-5|TRBJ2-1|-|-
CASSLGEGPGQFF
TGTGCCAGCAGTCTAGGGGAAGGACCGGGGCAGTTCTTC
>TRBV5-5|TRBJ1-5|many|-
CASSLVAAGSQPQHF
TGTGCCAGCAGCTTGGTGGCCGCGGGGTCTCAGCCCCAGCATTTT
>TRBV6-2/TRBV6-3|TRBJ1-2|few|-
CASSPRSYGYTF
TGTGCCAGCAGTCCTCGCTCGTATGGCTACACCTTC
>TRBV7-6|TRBJ1-6|-|-
CASSLAPGADSPLHF
TGTGCCAGCAGCTTGGCTCCGGGGGCCGATTCACCCCTCCACTTT
>TRBV7-2|TRBJ1-6|few|-
CASSTKGLGNSPLHF
TGTGCCAGCAGCACAAAGGGTTTGGGGAATTCACCCCTCCACTTT
>TRBV5-6|TRBJ2-5|many|-
CASSLGKTQYF
TGTGCCAGCAGCTTGGGAAAGACCCAGTACTTC
>TRBV19|TRBJ1-1|-|TRBD1
CASTVQGGNTEAFF
TGTGCCAGTACCGTACAGGGGGGGAACACTGAAGCTTTCTTT
>TRBV7-9|TRBJ2-1|-|TRBD2
CASSLALAGSYNEQFF
TGTGCCAGCAGCTTAGCACTAGCGGGTTCCTACAATGAGCAGTTCTTC
>TRBV7-8|TRBJ1-4|few|-
CASSLAFMGGEKLFF
TGTGCCAGCAGCTTAGCATTCATGGGAGGTGAAAAACTGTTTTTT
>TRBV4-1|TRBJ1-2|few|TRBD1
CASSRQGQGLYGYTF
TGCGCCAGCAGCCGCCAGGGACAGGGCCTCTATGGCTACACCTTC
>TRBV6-2/TRBV6-3|TRBJ2-5|few|TRBD2
CASSYTGGGQETQYF
TGTGCCAGCAGTTACACGGGAGGAGGGCAAGAGACCCAGTACTTC
>TRBV4-3|TRBJ2-2|few|TRBD1
CASSQLGQYVTGELFF
TGCGCCAGCAGCCAGTTGGGACAGTACGTCACCGGGGAGCTGTTTTTT